This T cell receptor (beta chain) was observed in a study of cytomegalovirus exposure and HLA in healthy donors. The PCR made use of 60 Vbeta and 13 Jbeta primers. The assay was immunoSEQ multiplex PCR, and TCRdb's table has in-frame clones only and misses some. Of around 170,000 clones in the sample, 82% were seen once. Overall study results and limits: Later work showed greater clonal expansion in HLA-associated TCR beta chains than in equally common others.

The CDR3 totals 15 residues. Germline assignment: CDR1 GTSNPN and CDR2 SVGIG (reference sequence). Of note for this clone: Its antigen is undetermined. A junction boundary mismatches the germline segment, possibly from a read error.

This sequence joins TRBV30 and TRBJ2-7; D ambiguous. The TCR sequence derives from a woman aged 18-29 years in good health and CMV-seronegative. The sample was PBMCs. This CDR3 reads CAWSKAVAGPYGQYF. The CDR3 nucleotides read TGTGCCTGGAGTAAGGCAGTTGCAGGCCCCTACGGGCAGTACTTC.